The 5 T cell receptor beta chains below all came from one sample that was sequenced in a study of T cell responses to AZD1222 COVID-19 vaccine. Profiling relied on immunoSEQ multiplex PCR, and the TCRdb table lists in-frame clones only, not all of them. The sample yields 100,000 to 150,000 clones, roughly 93% seen once. The sample here was peripheral blood, taken 28 days after the second AZD1222 dose. Receptor source: an adult who received the AZD1222 COVID-19 vaccine.

The table lists this clone with a count of one. V and J are TRBV27 and TRBJ1-6; D is possibly TRBD1 (5 bases). V was trimmed by 2 bases and J by 7 bases, leaving 12 bases between them. This CDR3 spans 15 amino acids. Germline V gene lookup returns CDR1 MNHEY and CDR2 SMNVEV (reference sequence). DNA of the CDR3: TGTGCCAGCAGTTTAGGGCAGGGAGTCAATTCACCCCTCCACTTT. Protein sequence: CASSLGQGVNSPLHF.

The chain combines TRBV9 with TRBJ1-4; possible D gene TRBD1, 6 bases. The germline V and J ends were trimmed by 3 bases and 5 bases, with 14 bases remaining between them. CDR3 length equals 15 residues. Germline CDR1 and CDR2: SGDLS and YYNGEE. The CDR3 reads CASSGGGLRNEKLFF. The CDR3 nucleotides are TGTGCCAGCAGCGGCGGGGGGCTGCGGAATGAAAAACTGTTTTTT.

The chain employs TRBV5-1 and TRBJ2-2; tentatively, D is TRBD2 (5 bases). The V end was cut by 0 bases, the J end by 0 bases, with 9 bases between. The germline V gene encodes CDR1 SGHRS and CDR2 YFSETQ. The CDR3 extends over 16 amino acids. CDR3 sequence reads: CASSLVRGSNTGELFF. CDR3 bases: TGCGCCAGCAGCTTGGTACGGGGTTCGAACACCGGGGAGCTGTTTTTT.

This clone was counted once. V is TRBV18 and J is TRBJ1-1, with 8 bases lining up with TRBD1. CDR1 is KGHSH and CDR2 is LQKENI in the germline V gene. After removal of 4 bases from V and 4 bases from J, the junction contained 2 bases not matched to a gene. The CDR3 is 13 residues long. The CDR3 sequence is CASSQTGGTEAFF. CDR3 DNA: TGTGCCAGCTCACAAACAGGGGGCACTGAAGCTTTCTTT.

The genes are TRBV9 and TRBJ2-7; 11 nucleotides line up with TRBD2. V lost 4 bases, J lost 0 bases, and 3 bases stayed unmatched. The CDR3 extends over 15 amino acids. CDR1 is SGDLS and CDR2 is YYNGEE in the germline V gene. The CDR3 region has the DNA TGTGCCAGCAGCACCGGGACTAGCGGCTCCTACGAGCAGTACTTC. Translating gives CASSTGTSGSYEQYF. Full variable domain (remainder filled in from reference TRBV9 and TRBJ2-7): DSGVTQTPKHLITATGQRVTLRCSPRSGDLSVYWYQQSLDQGLQFLIQYYNGEERAKGNILERFSAQQFPDLHSELNLSSLELGDSALYFCASSTGTSGSYEQYFGPGTRLTVT.